This TCR beta chain comes out of a study of sequential checkpoint blockade in melanoma. Noted treatment: randomized to nivolumab then ipilimumab (arm A) or the reverse (arm B). None of the patients previously received DNA-damaging chemotherapy. PBMC sorting kept live CD3+CD8+ cells without CD19 or CD56. TCRdb keeps only in-frame clones here, not all; method: immunoSEQ multiplex PCR. The sample contains about 32,000 clones, approximately 77% of which appear only once. The sequence derives from a human donor with melanoma. The starting material was CD8+ T cells sorted from blood (inferred from file names), obtained from a patient given nivolumab and ipilimumab in sequence.

The CDR3 region is CASSLATGETQYF. The CDR3 region has the DNA TGTGCCAGCAGCTTAGCGACGGGGGAGACCCAGTACTTC. This chain links TRBV7-9 with TRBJ2-5; weak D call: TRBD2 (5 bases). This CDR3 spans 13 amino acids. V lost 0 bases to trimming and J lost 5 bases, with 7 bases between them. Germline-derived CDR1 and CDR2 are SEHNR and FQNEAQ (reference sequence).